Each of the 16 T cell receptor beta chains below was sequenced from the same sample in a study of cytomegalovirus exposure and HLA in healthy donors. This PCR relied on a set of 60 Vbeta primers and 13 Jbeta primers. Clones were sequenced by immunoSEQ multiplex PCR, and TCRdb holds only the in-frame ones, with some missing. The profile covers 150,000 to 180,000 clones, with roughly 83% appearing a single time and 7.5% to 9% taken by the ten largest. The sample was PBMCs. The receptors were sampled from a man aged 30-40 years in good health and CMV-seropositive.

The V gene is TRBV2, the J gene TRBJ1-4, with a possible D match to TRBD1 (6 bases). The CDR3 is 13 amino acids. The germline gives CDR1 SNHLY, CDR2 FYNNEI. With 8 bases removed from V and 5 bases from J, the gap between germline ends came to 12 bases. The CDR3 DNA reads as TGTGCCAGCCGAAGGGGGGGCAATGAAAAACTGTTTTTT. Residues: CASRRGGNEKLFF.

V and J are TRBV6-1 and TRBJ2-7; no definite D call. V dropped 0 bases and J dropped 4 bases, with 19 bases sitting between them. Germline loops: CDR1 MNHNS, CDR2 SASEGT. There are 17 residues in the CDR3. CDR3 residues: CASSEALDSSFGYEQYF. The CDR3 coding sequence is TGTGCCAGCAGTGAAGCTTTGGATAGCTCATTTGGGTACGAGCAGTACTTC.

The chain joins TRBV7-3 to TRBJ1-1, with D tentatively TRBD1 (5 bases). The CDR3 length is 13 residues. The V gene lost 2 bases and the J gene lost 11 bases, with 15 bases spanning the gap. Germline CDR1 SGHTA, CDR2 FQGTGA. The CDR3 loop reads CASSLGGGGSAFF. CDR3 coding DNA: TGTGCCAGCAGCTTAGGGGGAGGCGGGTCGGCTTTCTTT.

This chain joins TRBV9 and TRBJ2-5, with a weak D call TRBD1 (5 bases). CDR3 length: 13 amino acids. Germline CDR1 and CDR2: SGDLS and YYNGEE. The V end lost 3 bases, the J end lost 1 base, and 7 bases lay between the germline ends. The DNA for the CDR3 is TGTGCCAGCAGCGCTAGGGGCCAAGAGACCCAGTACTTC. Protein sequence: CASSARGQETQYF.

This clone turned up a few times. The chain links TRBV27 to TRBJ2-7; 7 bases agree with TRBD1. This CDR3 has 16 residues. CDR1 and CDR2 (germline): MNHEY, SMNVEV (reference sequence). Trimming took 2 bases from V and 3 from J; bases not matched to a gene: 10. CDR3 residues: CASSLILGTEIYEQYF. As DNA, the CDR3 is TGTGCCAGCAGTTTAATTCTTGGGACAGAAATCTACGAGCAGTACTTC.

This clone appeared once. V usage is TRBV7-6 and J usage is TRBJ2-7; TRBD2 matches at 9 bases. CDR3 length: 15 amino acids. Germline V CDR1 and CDR2: SGHVS, FNYEAQ. The V gene end was trimmed by 3 bases and the J gene end by 2 bases; junction bases not matched to a gene: 5. CDR3: CASSFSGRGTYEQYF. DNA for the CDR3: TGTGCCAGCAGCTTTAGCGGGAGAGGGACCTACGAGCAGTACTTC.

V and J are TRBV5-6 and TRBJ1-6; D possibly corresponds to TRBD1 (6 bases). The CDR3 contains 16 residues. V lost 4 bases to trimming and J lost 7 bases, with 18 bases between them. Germline lookup yields CDR1 SGHDT and CDR2 YYEEEE. The CDR3 is CASSPVPGHKNSPLHF. CDR3 sequence (DNA): TGTGCCAGCAGCCCCGTCCCGGGACATAAAAATTCACCCCTCCACTTT.

This clone was seen once. The chain joins TRBV7-2 to TRBJ1-2; 10 bases line up with TRBD1. This CDR3 has 15 amino acids. With V trimmed by 5 bases and J by 6 bases, 9 bases remained unmatched. CDR1 and CDR2 (germline): SGHTA, FQGNSA. The CDR3 sequence is CASSPRQGARDGYTF. For the CDR3, the DNA is TGTGCCAGCAGCCCTCGACAGGGGGCAAGGGATGGCTACACCTTC.

CDR3 DNA: TGCGCCAGCAGCCACCCCGGCGGGGAGCAGTTCTTC. This sequence encodes CASSHPGGEQFF. This chain links TRBV4-1 with TRBJ2-1; TRBD2 might be the D (5 bases). The ends were cut back, 3 bases at V and 10 bases at J, with 10 bases in the middle. Germline CDR1 and CDR2: MGHRA and YSYEKL. There are 12 residues in the CDR3.

The chain is built from TRBV18 and TRBJ1-1; D not resolved. The V end was cut by 3 bases, the J end by 2 bases, with 7 bases between. The CDR3 consists of 13 residues. From germline, CDR1 is KGHSH and CDR2 LQKENI. The CDR3 DNA sequence: TGTGCCAGCTCACCGGGCACAAACACTGAAGCTTTCTTT. It is translated as CASSPGTNTEAFF.

Remarks on this clone: At one boundary the junction diverges from the germline segment, which might be a read error. At the DNA level, this CDR3 is encoded by other sequences in the same sample as well. This rearrangement joins TRBV27 to TRBJ2-3; 9 nucleotides agree with TRBD2. The CDR3 runs 15 residues. In germline, CDR1 is MNHEY, CDR2 SMNVEV (reference sequence). In DNA, the CDR3 is TGTGCCAGCAGTTCGAGCGGGGGGATCACAGATACGCAGTATTTC. This translates into CASSSSGGITDTQYF.

This clone was seen a handful of times. The rearrangement links TRBV12-5 to TRBJ2-7; 10 bases align to TRBD1. The germline V gene has CDR1 LGHNT and CDR2 FRNRAP. CDR3 length equals 14 residues. The J segment lost 4 bases and the V segment lost 5 bases, leaving 5 bases of the junction unmatched. CDR3 DNA sequence: TGTGCTAGTGGTCTCCGACAGGGGGCTTACGAGCAGTACTTC. Residues: CASGLRQGAYEQYF.

The V gene is TRBV19, the J gene TRBJ2-3, with TRBD2 matching 10 bases. Germline V gives CDR1 LNHDA, CDR2 SQIVND (reference sequence). The V gene end was trimmed by 9 bases and the J gene end by 6 bases; junction bases not matched to a gene: 6. The CDR3 has 13 residues. CDR3 region: CASGSGGVDTQYF. DNA of the CDR3: TGTGCCAGCGGGAGCGGGGGGGTGGATACGCAGTATTTT.

This clone appeared a single time. V usage is TRBV27 and J usage is TRBJ2-3; 9 bases line up with TRBD1. The CDR3 contains 17 residues. Germline CDR1 is MNHEY and CDR2 is SMNVEV (reference sequence). V lost 3 bases, J lost 3 bases, and 10 bases stayed unmatched. The CDR3 reads CASSFYGTGSGTDTQYF. CDR3 in DNA: TGTGCCAGCAGTTTCTATGGGACAGGGAGTGGGACAGATACGCAGTATTTT.

The rearrangement joins TRBV6-5 to TRBJ2-7; D gene uncertain. V lost 4 bases and J lost 2, with 9 bases in between. CDR1 and CDR2 from the germline V gene are MNHEY and SVGAGI. CDR3 length: 13 amino acids. Here the CDR3 DNA reads TGTGCCAGCAGTTCGCCTGACACCTACGAGCAGTACTTC. Protein sequence: CASSSPDTYEQYF.

This sequence joins TRBV27 and TRBJ2-1; 7 bases line up with TRBD2. The germline gives CDR1 MNHEY, CDR2 SMNVEV (reference sequence). The CDR3 is 14 amino acids. The trim removed 4 bases at V and 9 bases at J, leaving 9 bases unmatched. The CDR3 protein is CASSSVGRAGEQFF. The CDR3 region has the DNA TGTGCCAGCAGTTCAGTGGGGAGGGCGGGTGAGCAGTTCTTC.